The 2 T cell receptor beta chains in this list originate from one sample, sequenced in a study of T cells in lung cancer brain metastases. Clones were read by immunoSEQ multiplex PCR, and TCRdb kept only the in-frame ones, dropping some. This sample has 2,000 to 2,500 clones; less than 95% occur once, and the top ten carry around 3%. The sequenced sample was tumor tissue from the primary lung tumor. The receptors stem from a man between 65 and 80 years old with non-small cell lung cancer.

This sequence joins TRBV5-8 and TRBJ2-7; the D gene is possibly TRBD1 (6 bases). Germline CDR1 SGHTS, CDR2 YDEGEE. This CDR3 spans 13 amino acids. The ends were cut back, 4 bases at V and 2 bases at J, with 10 bases in the middle. The CDR3 nucleotides read TGTGCCAGCAGCCCCGGGACAACCTACGAGCAGTACTTC. It yields the protein CASSPGTTYEQYF.

The table lists this clone with a count of one. V usage is TRBV7-2 and J usage is TRBJ2-7; TRBD1 matches at 11 bases. The CDR3 runs to 13 residues. V was clipped by 5 bases and J by 7 bases; unmatched bases: 4. Germline V lookup: CDR1 SGHTA, CDR2 FQGNSA. This chain's CDR3 is CASSRDRGWEQYF. The CDR3 DNA follows: TGTGCCAGCAGCCGGGACAGGGGGTGGGAGCAGTACTTC.